The TCR beta chain described here comes from a study of CD8+CD57+ T cells in acquired aplastic anemia. Study background: An average of about 3.4 ug of DNA was obtained from sorted CD4+ and CD8+ cells.

CDR1 is KGHDR, CDR2 SFDVKD, per germline. J lost 2 bases, V lost 4 bases, and 7 bases had no gene match. The CDR3 sequence is 16 residues long. Researchers used genomic DNA as the template to profile TCR beta VDJ and CDR3. TCRdb re-derived calls from the reads in MiXCR, one entry per CDR3 protein. The repertoire consists of 400,000 to 500,000 distinct CDR3 sequences, with under 80% occurring once and the leading ten covering 4%. The specimen was sorted CD4+, CD8+, or CD8+CD57+ T cells (not recorded which) from PBMCs. The sequence came from a human donor in good health, serving as a control. V gene TRBV24-1 combines with J gene TRBJ2-1, with 7 bases lining up with TRBD2. The CDR3 DNA sequence: TGTGCCACCAGTGACCCAAGCGGGAACGCCTACAATGAGCAGTTCTTC. Its protein is CATSDPSGNAYNEQFF.